The rows below give T cell receptor beta chains drawn from one sample of a study of blood T cell repertoires in COVID-19. Method: immunoSEQ multiplex PCR; TCRdb's copy keeps in-frame clones and lacks some. This table has over 400,000 clones, about 89% appearing once. The sequenced material came from peripheral blood. The receptor set was obtained from a woman between 45 and 65 years old with COVID-19, enrolled during active disease. Each CDR3 is given with its conserved first and last residue. A D gene is named only where the DNA matches it firmly. Size tells how often a clone was seen (once, few, many) or the class of an expanded clone, and some rows leave it out.

>NA|NA|TRBV7-8|TRBJ2-1
CASSPGQYNEQFF
TGTGCCAGCAGCCCCGGACAGTACAATGAGCAGTTCTTC
>NA|NA|TRBV28|TRBJ2-5
CASEFRAQETQYF
TGTGCCAGCGAGTTTAGAGCTCAAGAGACCCAGTACTTC
>NA|NA|TRBV6-5|TRBJ1-2
CAAEGYGYTF
TGTGCCGCGGAGGGGTATGGCTACACCTTC
>few|TRBD2|TRBV6-5|TRBJ2-3
CASSRAGKTDTQYF
TGTGCCAGCAGCCGAGCGGGGAAGACAGATACGCAGTATTTT
>NA|NA|TRBV10-1|TRBJ1-5
CASSYSGNQPQHF
TGCGCCAGCAGCTATAGTGGCAATCAGCCCCAGCATTTT
>NA|TRBD1|TRBV6-5|TRBJ2-1
CASSRQGWSYNEQFF
TGTGCCAGCAGCCGACAGGGGTGGTCCTACAATGAGCAGTTCTTC
>NA|TRBD1|TRBV7-8|TRBJ2-7
CASSRGQGPYEQYF
TGTGCCAGCAGCCGGGGACAGGGCCCCTACGAGCAGTACTTC
>NA|NA|TRBV12-5|TRBJ1-3
CASAPHNSGNTIYF
TGTGCTAGTGCCCCTCACAACTCTGGAAACACCATATATTTT
>NA|NA|TRBV6-5|TRBJ2-5
CASTALGHQETQYF
TGTGCCAGCACCGCCTTGGGGCACCAAGAGACCCAGTACTTC
>NA|NA|TRBV19|TRBJ1-1
CASSQGWNTEAFF
TGTGCCAGTAGTCAGGGCTGGAACACTGAAGCTTTCTTT
>NA|NA|TRBV9|TRBJ2-3
CASSGLAAPPDTQYF
TGTGCCAGCAGCGGCTTAGCGGCGCCCCCAGATACGCAGTATTTT
>NA|NA|TRBV6-5|TRBJ1-1
CALCDWTGDTEAFF
TGTGCCCTTTGTGATTGGACTGGGGACACTGAAGCTTTCTTT
>NA|NA|TRBV5-4|TRBJ1-1
CASSLRGGTEAFF
TGTGCCAGCAGCTTGAGGGGGGGCACTGAAGCTTTCTTT
>NA|TRBD1|TRBV5-1|TRBJ1-5
CASSLGPGGRGQPQHF
TGCGCCAGCAGCTTGGGGCCAGGGGGAAGGGGTCAGCCCCAGCATTTT
>NA|NA|TRBV5-1|TRBJ2-3
CASSLGGFTDTQYF
TGCGCCAGCAGCTTGGGAGGATTCACAGATACGCAGTATTTT
>NA|NA|TRBV7-2|TRBJ1-3
CASSFSPGNTIYF
TGTGCCAGCAGCTTTTCTCCTGGAAACACCATATATTTT
>NA|NA|TRBV4-1|TRBJ2-7
CASSPERVLLGEQYF
TGCGCCAGCAGCCCCGAGCGGGTCCTCCTCGGCGAGCAGTACTTC
>NA|NA|TRBV18|TRBJ2-7
CASSPRPYEQYF
TGTGCCAGCTCACCACGGCCATACGAGCAGTACTTC
>NA|TRBD1|TRBV6-6|TRBJ1-5
CASSSPHRGHHQPQHF
TGTGCCAGCAGTTCCCCTCACAGGGGCCATCATCAGCCCCAGCATTTT
>few|NA|TRBV4-1|TRBJ1-1
CASSRGVEAFF
TGCGCCAGCAGCCGGGGGGTGGAAGCTTTCTTT
>NA|NA|TRBV7-8|TRBJ1-2
CASGRHQEGYTF
TGTGCCAGCGGTCGACACCAAGAGGGCTACACCTTC
>NA|NA|TRBV7-3|TRBJ1-1
CASSASVNTEAFF
TGTGCCAGCAGCGCCAGCGTAAACACTGAAGCTTTCTTT
>NA|TRBD1|TRBV30|TRBJ1-1
CAWSRPDRGHEYTEAFF
TGTGCCTGGAGCCGACCCGACAGGGGCCATGAGTACACTGAAGCTTTCTTT
>once|NA|TRBV7-6|TRBJ2-7
CASSLGGAEQYF
TGTGCCAGCAGCTTAGGGGGAGCTGAGCAGTACTTC
>NA|NA|TRBV30|TRBJ1-3
CAGGGLAGNTIYF
TGTGCCGGGGGCGGCCTAGCTGGAAACACCATATATTTT
>NA|TRBD1|TRBV19|TRBJ1-2
CASSPSTGNYGYTF
TGTGCCAGTAGCCCCTCGACAGGGAACTATGGCTACACCTTC
>NA|TRBD2|TRBV28|TRBJ2-6
CASSFPGGNVLTF
TGTGCCAGCAGTTTTCCGGGGGGCAACGTCCTGACTTTC
>once|NA|TRBV7-2|TRBJ1-1
CASAWRARTEAFF
TGTGCCAGCGCATGGAGGGCAAGGACTGAAGCTTTCTTT
>NA|TRBD1|TRBV11-1|TRBJ1-5
CASSQGARQPQHF
TGTGCCAGCAGCCAGGGGGCACGGCAGCCCCAGCATTTT
>NA|TRBD1|TRBV5-6|TRBJ2-2
CASSAMTGGSGELFF
TGTGCCAGCAGCGCAATGACAGGGGGCAGCGGGGAGCTGTTTTTT
>NA|TRBD1|TRBV2|TRBJ2-2
CALQGATGELFF
TGTGCCTTACAGGGGGCGACCGGGGAGCTGTTTTTT